The present T cell receptor (beta chain) was sequenced within a study of T cells in Graves' hyperthyroidism and ophthalmopathy. The CDR3 loop spans 14 amino acids. The V and J ends lost 7 bases and 1 base respectively, with 14 bases between them. The investigators amplified TCR beta CDR3 regions from RNA transcripts. The study used the HTBI primer set for a first-round RT-PCR of the TCR CDR3. TCRdb passed the multiplex PCR reads through MiXCR, listing each CDR3 protein once. The sample lists 490,000 or so distinct CDR3 sequences, 22% occurring once. This TCR came from a woman in her sixties or seventies with Graves' ophthalmopathy. The specimen sequenced was blood. The chain couples TRBV12-3 or TRBV12-4 to TRBJ2-7; perhaps TRBD1 as D (6 bases). The chain's CDR3 is CASNTGTPSYEQYF. The CDR3 DNA reads TGTGCCAGCAACACCGGGACACCGTCCTACGAGCAGTACTTC.